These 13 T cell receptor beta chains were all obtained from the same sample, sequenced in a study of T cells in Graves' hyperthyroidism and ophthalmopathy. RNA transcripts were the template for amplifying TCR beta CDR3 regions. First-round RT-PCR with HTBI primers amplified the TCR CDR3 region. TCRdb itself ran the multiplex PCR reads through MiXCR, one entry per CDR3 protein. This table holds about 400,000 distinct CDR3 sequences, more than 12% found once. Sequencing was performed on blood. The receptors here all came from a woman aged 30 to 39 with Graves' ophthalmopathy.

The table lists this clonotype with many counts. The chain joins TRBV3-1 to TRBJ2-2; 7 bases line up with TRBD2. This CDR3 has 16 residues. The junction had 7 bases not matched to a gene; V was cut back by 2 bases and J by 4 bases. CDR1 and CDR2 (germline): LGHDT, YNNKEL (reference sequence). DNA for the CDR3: TGTGCCAGCAGCCAATTGGGTTCGGGGGGCACCGGGGAGCTGTTTTTT. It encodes CASSQLGSGGTGELFF.

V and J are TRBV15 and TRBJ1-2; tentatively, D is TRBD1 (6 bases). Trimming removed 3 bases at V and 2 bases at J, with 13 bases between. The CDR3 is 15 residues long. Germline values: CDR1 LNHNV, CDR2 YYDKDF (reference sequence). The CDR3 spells CATSRTGGANYGYTF. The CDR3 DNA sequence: TGTGCCACCAGCAGGACGGGGGGCGCGAACTATGGCTACACCTTC.

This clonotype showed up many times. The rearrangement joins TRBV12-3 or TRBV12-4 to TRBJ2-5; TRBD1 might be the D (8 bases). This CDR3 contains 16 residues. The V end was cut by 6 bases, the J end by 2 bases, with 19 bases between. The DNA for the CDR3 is TGTGCCAGCAGCTACTACAGGGGGGGTCCACAAGAGACCCAGTACTTC. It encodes CASSYYRGGPQETQYF.

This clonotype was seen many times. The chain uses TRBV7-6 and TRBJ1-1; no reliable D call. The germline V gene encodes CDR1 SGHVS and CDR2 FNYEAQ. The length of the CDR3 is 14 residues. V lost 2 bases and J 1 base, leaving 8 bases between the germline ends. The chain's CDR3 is CASSLNPGNTEAFF. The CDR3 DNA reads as TGTGCCAGCAGCTTAAATCCGGGGAACACTGAAGCTTTCTTT.

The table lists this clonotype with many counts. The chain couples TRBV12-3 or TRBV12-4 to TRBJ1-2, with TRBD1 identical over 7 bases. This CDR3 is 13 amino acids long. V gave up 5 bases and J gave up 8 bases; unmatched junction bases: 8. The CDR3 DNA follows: TGTGCCAGCAGTCCTACAGGGGTAGGAGGCTACACCTTC. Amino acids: CASSPTGVGGYTF.

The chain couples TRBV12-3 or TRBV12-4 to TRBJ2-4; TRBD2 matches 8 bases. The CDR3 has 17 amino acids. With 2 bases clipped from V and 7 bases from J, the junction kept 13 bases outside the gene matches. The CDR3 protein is CASSLHTGGLMRNIQYF. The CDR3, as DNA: TGTGCCAGCAGTTTACATACGGGGGGGCTGATGAGGAACATTCAGTACTTC.

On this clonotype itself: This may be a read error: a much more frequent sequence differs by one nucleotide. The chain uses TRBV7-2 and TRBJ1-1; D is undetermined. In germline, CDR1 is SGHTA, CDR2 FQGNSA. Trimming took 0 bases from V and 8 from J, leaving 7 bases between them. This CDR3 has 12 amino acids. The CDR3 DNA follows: TGTGCCAGCAGCTTAGCGGCGGAGGAAGCTTTCTTT. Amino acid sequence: CASSLAAEEAFF.

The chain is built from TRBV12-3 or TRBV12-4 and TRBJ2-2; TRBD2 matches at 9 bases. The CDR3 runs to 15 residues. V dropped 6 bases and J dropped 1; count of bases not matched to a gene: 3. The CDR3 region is CASRPSGKNTGELFF. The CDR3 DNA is TGTGCCAGCAGGCCTAGCGGGAAGAACACCGGGGAGCTGTTTTTT.

The CDR3 spells CASSLGTSGGNNEQFF. Written as DNA, the CDR3 is TGTGCCAGCAGTTTGGGGACTAGCGGGGGGAACAATGAGCAGTTCTTC. The chain links TRBV28 to TRBJ2-1; 15 bases line up with TRBD2. The CDR3 extends over 16 amino acids. The germline V gene encodes CDR1 MDHEN and CDR2 SYDVKM. The trim removed 3 bases at V and 5 bases at J, leaving 2 bases unmatched.

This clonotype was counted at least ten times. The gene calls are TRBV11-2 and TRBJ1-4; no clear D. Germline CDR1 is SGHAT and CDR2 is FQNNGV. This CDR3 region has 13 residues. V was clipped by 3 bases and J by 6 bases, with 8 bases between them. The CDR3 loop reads CASSFENYEKLFF. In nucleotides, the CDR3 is TGTGCCAGCAGCTTTGAGAATTATGAAAAACTGTTTTTT. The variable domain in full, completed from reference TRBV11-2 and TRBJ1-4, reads EAGVAQSPRYKIIEKRQSVAFWCNPISGHATLYWYQQILGQGPKLLIQFQNNGVVDDSQLPKDRFSAERLKGVDSTLKIQPAKLEDSAVYLCASSFENYEKLFFGSGTQLSVL.

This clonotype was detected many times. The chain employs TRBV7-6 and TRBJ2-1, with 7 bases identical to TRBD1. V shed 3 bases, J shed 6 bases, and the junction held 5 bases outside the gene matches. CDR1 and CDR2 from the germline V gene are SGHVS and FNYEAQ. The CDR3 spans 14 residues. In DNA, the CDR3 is TGTGCCAGCAGCTTTGGGGACAGCTCCAATGAGCAGTTCTTC. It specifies CASSFGDSSNEQFF.

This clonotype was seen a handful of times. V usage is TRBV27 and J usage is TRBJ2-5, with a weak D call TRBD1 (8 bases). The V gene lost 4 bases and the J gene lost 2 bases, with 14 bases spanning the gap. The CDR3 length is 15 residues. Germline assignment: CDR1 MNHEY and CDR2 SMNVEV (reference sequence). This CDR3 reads CASSSYRGGQETQYF. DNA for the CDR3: TGTGCCAGCAGTTCCTACAGGGGGGGGCAAGAGACCCAGTACTTC.

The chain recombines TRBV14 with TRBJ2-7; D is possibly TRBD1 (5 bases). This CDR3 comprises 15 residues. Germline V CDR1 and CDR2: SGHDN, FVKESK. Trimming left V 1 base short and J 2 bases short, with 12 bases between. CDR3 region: CASSQGWGPTYEQYF. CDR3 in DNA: TGTGCCAGCAGCCAAGGATGGGGCCCAACCTACGAGCAGTACTTC.